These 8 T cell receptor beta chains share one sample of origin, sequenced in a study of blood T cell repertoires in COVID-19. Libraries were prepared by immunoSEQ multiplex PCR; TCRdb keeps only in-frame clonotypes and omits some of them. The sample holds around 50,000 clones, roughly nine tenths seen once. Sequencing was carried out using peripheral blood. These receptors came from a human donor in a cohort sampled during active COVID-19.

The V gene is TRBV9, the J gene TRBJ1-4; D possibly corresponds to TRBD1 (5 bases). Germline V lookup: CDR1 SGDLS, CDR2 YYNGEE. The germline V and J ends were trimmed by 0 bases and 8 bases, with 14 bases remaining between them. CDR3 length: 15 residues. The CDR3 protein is CASSVDGGIREKLFF. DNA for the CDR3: TGTGCCAGCAGCGTAGATGGGGGGATAAGGGAAAAACTGTTTTTT.

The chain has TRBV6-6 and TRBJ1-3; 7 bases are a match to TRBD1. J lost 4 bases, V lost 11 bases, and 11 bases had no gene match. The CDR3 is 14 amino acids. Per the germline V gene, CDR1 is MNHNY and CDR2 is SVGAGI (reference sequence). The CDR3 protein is CAANDRDKGNTIYF. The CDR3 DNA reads TGTGCCGCCAACGACAGGGACAAGGGAAACACCATATATTTT.

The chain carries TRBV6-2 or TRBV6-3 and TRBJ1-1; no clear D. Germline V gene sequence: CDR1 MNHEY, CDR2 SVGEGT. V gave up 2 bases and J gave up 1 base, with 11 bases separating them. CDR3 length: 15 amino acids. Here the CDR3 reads CASSYVGIANTEAFF. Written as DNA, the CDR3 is TGTGCCAGCAGTTACGTCGGCATAGCGAACACTGAAGCTTTCTTT.

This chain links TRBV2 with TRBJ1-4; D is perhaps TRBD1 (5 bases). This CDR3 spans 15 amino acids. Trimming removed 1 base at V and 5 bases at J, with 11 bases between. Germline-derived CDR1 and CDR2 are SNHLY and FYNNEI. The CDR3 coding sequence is TGTGCCAGCAGTGAAGGCAGGGAACCGAATGAAAAACTGTTTTTT. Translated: CASSEGREPNEKLFF.

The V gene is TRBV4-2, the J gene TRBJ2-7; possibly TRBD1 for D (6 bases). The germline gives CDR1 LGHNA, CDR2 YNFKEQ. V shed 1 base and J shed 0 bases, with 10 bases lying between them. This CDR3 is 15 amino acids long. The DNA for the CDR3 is TGTGCCAGCAGCCAAGGGACAGATTCCTCCTACGAGCAGTACTTC. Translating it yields CASSQGTDSSYEQYF.

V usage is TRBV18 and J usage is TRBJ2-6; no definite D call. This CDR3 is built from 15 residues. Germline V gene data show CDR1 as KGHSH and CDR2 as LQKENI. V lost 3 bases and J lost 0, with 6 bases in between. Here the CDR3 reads CASSPVGSGANVLTF. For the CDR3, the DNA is TGTGCCAGCTCACCCGTCGGCTCTGGGGCCAACGTCCTGACTTTC.

CDR3 sequence reads: CASSSPRGGLNTEAFF. CDR3 DNA sequence: TGTGCCAGCAGTTCGCCCCGCGGAGGGTTGAACACTGAAGCTTTCTTT. The rearrangement uses TRBV6-5 and TRBJ1-1; no reliable D call. Between the trimmed V and J ends, which lost 4 bases and 0 bases, there was a span of 15 bases. Germline CDR1 reads MNHEY; CDR2 reads SVGAGI. This CDR3 region has 16 residues.

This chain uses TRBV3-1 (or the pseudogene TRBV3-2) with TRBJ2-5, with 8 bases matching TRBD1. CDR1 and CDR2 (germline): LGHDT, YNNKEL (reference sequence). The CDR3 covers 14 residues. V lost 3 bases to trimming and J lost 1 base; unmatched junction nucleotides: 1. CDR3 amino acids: CASSHGQGQETQYF. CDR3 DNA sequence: TGTGCCAGCAGCCACGGACAGGGCCAAGAGACCCAGTACTTC.